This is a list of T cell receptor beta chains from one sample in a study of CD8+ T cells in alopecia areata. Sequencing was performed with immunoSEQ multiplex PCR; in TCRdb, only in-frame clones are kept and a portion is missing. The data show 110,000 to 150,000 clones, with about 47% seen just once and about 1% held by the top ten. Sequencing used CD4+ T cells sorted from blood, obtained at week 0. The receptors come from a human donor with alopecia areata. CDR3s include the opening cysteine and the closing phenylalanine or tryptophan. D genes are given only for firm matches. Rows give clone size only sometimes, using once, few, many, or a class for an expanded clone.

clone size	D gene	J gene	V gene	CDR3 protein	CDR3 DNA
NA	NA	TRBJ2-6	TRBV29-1	CSVASNRAGANVLTF	TGCAGCGTTGCTTCGAACAGGGCTGGGGCCAACGTCCTGACTTTC
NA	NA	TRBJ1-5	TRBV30	CAWSVRSNQPQHF	TGTGCCTGGAGTGTACGGAGCAATCAGCCCCAGCATTTT
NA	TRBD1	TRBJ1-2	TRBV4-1	CASSPDGQGVNYGYTF	TGCGCCAGCTCCCCAGACGGACAGGGAGTTAACTATGGCTACACCTTC
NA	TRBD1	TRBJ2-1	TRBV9	CASSFRQGGNEQFF	TGTGCCAGCAGCTTTAGACAGGGCGGCAATGAGCAGTTCTTC
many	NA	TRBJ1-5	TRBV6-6	CASEVGAGPNQPQHF	TGTGCCAGCGAAGTCGGGGCAGGGCCGAATCAGCCCCAGCATTTT
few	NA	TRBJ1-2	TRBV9	CASSALRGASGYTF	TGTGCCAGCAGCGCCCTGCGGGGGGCCTCTGGCTACACCTTC
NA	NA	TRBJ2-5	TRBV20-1	CSARDGPSQYF	TGCAGTGCTCGGGACGGACCGTCCCAGTACTTC
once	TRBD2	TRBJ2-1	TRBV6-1	CASTVTSGTYNEQFF	TGTGCCAGCACCGTGACTAGCGGGACCTACAATGAGCAGTTCTTC
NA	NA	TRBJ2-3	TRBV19	CASSISYTDTQYF	TGTGCCAGTAGTATCTCTTACACAGATACGCAGTATTTT
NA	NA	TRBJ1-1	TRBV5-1	CASSLGSNTEAFF	TGCGCCAGCAGCTTGGGATCGAACACTGAAGCTTTCTTT
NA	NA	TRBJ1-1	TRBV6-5	CASSLRNPGGEAFF	TGTGCCAGCAGCCTCAGAAACCCGGGAGGGGAAGCTTTCTTT
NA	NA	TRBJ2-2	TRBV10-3	CAISEPIGRTGELFF	TGTGCCATCAGTGAGCCGATTGGCCGCACCGGGGAGCTGTTTTTT
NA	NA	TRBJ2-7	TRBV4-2	CASSQVYGEQYF	TGTGCCAGCAGCCAAGTCTACGGAGAGCAGTACTTC
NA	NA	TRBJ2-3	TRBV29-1	CSAGTTDTQYF	TGCAGCGCGGGCACCACAGATACGCAGTATTTT
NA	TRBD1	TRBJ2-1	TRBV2	CASRPGQAYNEQFF	TGTGCCAGCAGACCGGGACAGGCCTACAATGAGCAGTTCTTC
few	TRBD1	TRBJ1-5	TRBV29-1	CSVTGESNQPQHF	TGCAGCGTTACAGGGGAGAGCAATCAGCCCCAGCATTTT
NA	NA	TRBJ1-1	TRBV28	CASSLGGVNTEAFF	TGTGCCAGCAGCCTGGGAGGGGTCAACACTGAAGCTTTCTTT
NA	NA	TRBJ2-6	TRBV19	CASTTTSGANVLTF	TGTGCCAGCACCACCACCTCTGGGGCCAACGTCCTGACTTTC
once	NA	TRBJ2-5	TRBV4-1	CASSQDTGTQETQYF	TGCGCCAGCAGCCAAGATACGGGGACCCAAGAGACCCAGTACTTC
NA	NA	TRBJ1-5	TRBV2	CASSELRQGGQPQHF	TGTGCCAGCAGTGAATTGCGGCAGGGTGGTCAGCCCCAGCATTTT
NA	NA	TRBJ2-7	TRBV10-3	CAISSDTKLSYEQYF	TGTGCCATCAGTTCGGACACCAAGCTCTCCTACGAGCAGTACTTC
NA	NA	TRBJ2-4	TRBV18	CASSPPSQRIKNIQYF	TGTGCCAGCTCACCACCGTCACAGAGGATCAAAAACATTCAGTACTTC
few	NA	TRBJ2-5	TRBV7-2	CASSFTRLEWWETQYF	TGTGCCAGCAGCTTTACTAGACTGGAGTGGTGGGAGACCCAGTACTTC
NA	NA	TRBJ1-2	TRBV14	CASSPDGQSGTF	TGTGCCAGCAGCCCCGATGGACAGTCGGGCACCTTC
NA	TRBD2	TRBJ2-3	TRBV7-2	CASSRGLAGGEDTQYF	TGTGCCAGCAGCCGGGGACTAGCGGGAGGAGAAGATACGCAGTATTTT
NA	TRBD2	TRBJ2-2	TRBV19	CASSWGGRDGGTGELFF	TGTGCCAGTAGTTGGGGCGGGAGGGACGGCGGCACCGGGGAGCTGTTTTTT
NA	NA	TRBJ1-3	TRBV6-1	CASSASTGSSGNTIYF	TGTGCCAGCAGTGCTTCTACAGGGTCCTCTGGAAACACCATATATTTT
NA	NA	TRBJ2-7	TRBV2	CASSPRPYEQYF	TGTGCCAGCAGCCCCCGCCCCTACGAGCAGTACTTC
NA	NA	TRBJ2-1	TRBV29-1	CSAAYGEQFF	TGCAGCGCCGCTTACGGTGAGCAGTTCTTC
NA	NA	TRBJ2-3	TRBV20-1	CSAWSTDTQYF	TGCAGTGCGTGGTCCACAGATACGCAGTATTTT
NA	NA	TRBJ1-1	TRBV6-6	CASSEDSQTEAFF	TGTGCCAGCAGTGAGGACAGCCAAACTGAAGCTTTCTTT
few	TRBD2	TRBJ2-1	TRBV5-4	CASSLLAGGPNEQFF	TGTGCCAGCAGCCTTCTAGCGGGAGGGCCGAATGAGCAGTTCTTC
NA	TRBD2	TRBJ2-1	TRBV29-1	CSDAGLAGYEQFF	TGCAGCGATGCGGGACTAGCGGGATATGAGCAGTTCTTC
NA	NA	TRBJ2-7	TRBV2	CASSPEYEQYF	TGTGCCAGCAGTCCAGAATACGAGCAGTACTTC
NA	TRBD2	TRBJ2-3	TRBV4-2	CASSQTGTSGRDTQYF	TGTGCCAGCAGCCAAACAGGGACTAGCGGGAGAGATACGCAGTATTTT
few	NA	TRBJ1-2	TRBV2	CASSVIDSNYGYTF	TGTGCCAGCAGTGTTATCGATTCTAACTATGGCTACACCTTC
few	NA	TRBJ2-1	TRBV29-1	CSVEDVGYSSSQFF	TGCAGCGTTGAAGACGTGGGATATAGTTCCTCGCAGTTCTTC
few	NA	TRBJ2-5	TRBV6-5	CASSPSGVGETQYF	TGTGCCAGCAGCCCTTCGGGCGTAGGAGAGACCCAGTACTTC
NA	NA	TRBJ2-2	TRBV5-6	CASSSGLNTGELFF	TGTGCCAGCAGCTCAGGGCTGAACACCGGGGAGCTGTTTTTT
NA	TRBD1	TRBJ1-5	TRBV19	CASSHTGVYNQPQHF	TGTGCCAGTAGTCACACAGGGGTGTACAATCAGCCCCAGCATTTT
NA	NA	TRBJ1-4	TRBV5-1	CASSLMGRNEKLFF	TGCGCCAGCAGCTTAATGGGGCGGAATGAAAAACTGTTTTTT
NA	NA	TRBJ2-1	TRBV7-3	CASSSVPRGGRIYNEQFF	TGTGCCAGCAGCTCGGTACCTAGAGGGGGACGGATATACAATGAGCAGTTCTTC
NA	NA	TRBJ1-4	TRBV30	CAWSNRINEKLFF	TGTGCCTGGAGTAACAGGATTAATGAAAAACTGTTTTTT
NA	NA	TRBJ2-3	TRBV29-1	CSVAGTFDTQYF	TGCAGCGTTGCGGGAACGTTTGATACGCAGTATTTT
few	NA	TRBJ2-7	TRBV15	CATSRTAGGYEQYF	TGTGCCACCAGCCGAACAGCAGGGGGGTACGAGCAGTACTTC
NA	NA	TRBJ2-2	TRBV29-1	CSPNRDLERELFF	TGCAGCCCGAACCGGGACCTCGAACGGGAGCTGTTTTTT
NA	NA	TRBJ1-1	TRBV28	CASRRNTEAFF	TGTGCCAGCAGGCGGAACACTGAAGCTTTCTTT
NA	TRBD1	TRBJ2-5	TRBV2	CASKVGTGQETQYF	TGTGCCAGCAAGGTCGGGACAGGGCAAGAGACCCAGTACTTC
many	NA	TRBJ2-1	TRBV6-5	CASSYSDNEQFF	TGTGCCAGCAGTTACTCGGACAATGAGCAGTTCTTC
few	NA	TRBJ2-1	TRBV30	CAWSEMYEQFF	TGTGCCTGGAGTGAGATGTATGAGCAGTTCTTC
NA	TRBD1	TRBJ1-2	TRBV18	CASSPAGGYGYTF	TGTGCCAGCTCTCCGGCAGGGGGTTATGGCTACACCTTC
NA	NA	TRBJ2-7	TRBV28	CASSLGGGRYEQYF	TGTGCCAGCAGTTTAGGGGGAGGAAGGTACGAGCAGTACTTC
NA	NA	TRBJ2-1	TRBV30	CAWSSRTEQFF	TGTGCCTGGAGTTCTAGGACAGAGCAGTTCTTC